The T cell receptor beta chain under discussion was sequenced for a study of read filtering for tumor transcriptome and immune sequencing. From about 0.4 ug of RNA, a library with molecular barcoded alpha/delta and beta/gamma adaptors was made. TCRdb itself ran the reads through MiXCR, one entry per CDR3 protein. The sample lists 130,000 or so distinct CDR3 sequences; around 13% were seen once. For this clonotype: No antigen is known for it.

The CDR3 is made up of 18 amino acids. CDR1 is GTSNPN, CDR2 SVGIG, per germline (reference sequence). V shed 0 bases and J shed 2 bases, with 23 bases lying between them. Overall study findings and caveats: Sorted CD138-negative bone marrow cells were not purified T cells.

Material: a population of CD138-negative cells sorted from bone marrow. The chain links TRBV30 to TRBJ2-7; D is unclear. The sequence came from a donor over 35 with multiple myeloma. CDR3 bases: TGTGCCTGGAGTGTACAAGTATCGGCGGTACGTACTGCCTACGAGCAGTACTTC. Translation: CAWSVQVSAVRTAYEQYF.